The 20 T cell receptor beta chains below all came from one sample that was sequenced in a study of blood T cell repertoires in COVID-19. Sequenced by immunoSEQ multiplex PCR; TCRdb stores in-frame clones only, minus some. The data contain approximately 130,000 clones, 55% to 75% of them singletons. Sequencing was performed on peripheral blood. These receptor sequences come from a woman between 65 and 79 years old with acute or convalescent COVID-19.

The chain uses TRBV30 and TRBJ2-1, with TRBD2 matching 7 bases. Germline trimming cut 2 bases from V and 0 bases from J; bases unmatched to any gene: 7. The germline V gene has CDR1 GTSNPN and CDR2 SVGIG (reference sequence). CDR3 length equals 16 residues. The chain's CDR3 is CAWSPGGRSSYNEQFF. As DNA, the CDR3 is TGTGCCTGGAGTCCGGGAGGCAGGAGCTCCTACAATGAGCAGTTCTTC. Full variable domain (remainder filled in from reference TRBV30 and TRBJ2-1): SQTIHQWPATLVQPVGSPLSLECTVEGTSNPNLYWYRQAAGRGLQLLFYSVGIGQISSEVPQNLSASRPQDRQFILSSKKLLLSDSGFYLCAWSPGGRSSYNEQFFGPGTRLTVL.

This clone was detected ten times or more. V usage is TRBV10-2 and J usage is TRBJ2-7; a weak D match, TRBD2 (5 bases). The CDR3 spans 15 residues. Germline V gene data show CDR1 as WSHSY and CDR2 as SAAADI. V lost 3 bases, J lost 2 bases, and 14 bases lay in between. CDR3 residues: CASSDQPSGTYEQYF. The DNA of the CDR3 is TGCGCCAGCAGTGACCAGCCCAGCGGAACCTACGAGCAGTACTTC.

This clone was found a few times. The CDR3, as DNA: TGTGCCAGCACCCCCCCAGGTTTCAATCAGCCCCAGCATTTT. The encoded protein is CASTPPGFNQPQHF. The V gene is TRBV28, the J gene TRBJ1-5; D unresolved. The CDR3 runs to 14 residues. The germline V and J ends were trimmed by 7 bases and 3 bases, with 13 bases remaining between them. Per germline, CDR1 MDHEN and CDR2 SYDVKM. Filled out from reference TRBV28 and TRBJ1-5, the complete variable domain reads DVKVTQSSRYLVKRTGEKVFLECVQDMDHENMFWYRQDPGLGLRLIYFSYDVKMKEKGDIPEGYSVSREKKERFSLILESASTNQTSMYLCASTPPGFNQPQHFGDGTRLSIL.

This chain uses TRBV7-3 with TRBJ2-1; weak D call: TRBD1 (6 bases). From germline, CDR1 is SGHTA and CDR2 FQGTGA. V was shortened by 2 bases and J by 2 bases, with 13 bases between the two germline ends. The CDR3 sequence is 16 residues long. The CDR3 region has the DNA TGTGCCAGCAGCTTATCGCAGGGGAAGCCCTACAATGAGCAGTTCTTC. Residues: CASSLSQGKPYNEQFF.

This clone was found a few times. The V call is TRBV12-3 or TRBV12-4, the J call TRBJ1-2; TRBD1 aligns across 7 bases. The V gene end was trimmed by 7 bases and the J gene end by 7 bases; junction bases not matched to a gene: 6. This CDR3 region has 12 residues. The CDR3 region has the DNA TGTGCCAGCACCAACAGGGGCAGTGGCTACACCTTC. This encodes CASTNRGSGYTF.

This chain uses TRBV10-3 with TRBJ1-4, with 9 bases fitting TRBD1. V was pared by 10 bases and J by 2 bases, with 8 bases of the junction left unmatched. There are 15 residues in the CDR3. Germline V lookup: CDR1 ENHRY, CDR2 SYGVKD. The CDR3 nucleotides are TGTGCCACTCAGGGGACAGGGACTACTAATGAAAAACTGTTTTTT. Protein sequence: CATQGTGTTNEKLFF.

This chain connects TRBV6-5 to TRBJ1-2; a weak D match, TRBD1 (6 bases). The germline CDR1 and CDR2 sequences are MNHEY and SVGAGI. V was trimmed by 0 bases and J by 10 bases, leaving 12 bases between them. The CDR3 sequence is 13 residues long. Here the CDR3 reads CASSYSKQGHYTF. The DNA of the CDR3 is TGTGCCAGCAGTTACTCGAAACAGGGCCACTACACCTTC.

CDR3 bases: TGTGCCAGCAGCATCGGGACTAGCGGGGGGGGCCGGGACATTCAGTACTTC. Amino acids: CASSIGTSGGGRDIQYF. This chain uses TRBV11-2 with TRBJ2-4, with 16 bases aligning to TRBD2. Germline V gives CDR1 SGHAT, CDR2 FQNNGV. This CDR3 has 17 amino acids. Trimming cost V 5 bases and J 8 bases; bases outside gene matches: 9. The variable domain in full, with the rest retrieved from reference TRBV11-2 and TRBJ2-4, is EAGVAQSPRYKIIEKRQSVAFWCNPISGHATLYWYQQILGQGPKLLIQFQNNGVVDDSQLPKDRFSAERLKGVDSTLKIQPAKLEDSAVYLCASSIGTSGGGRDIQYFGAGTRLSVL.

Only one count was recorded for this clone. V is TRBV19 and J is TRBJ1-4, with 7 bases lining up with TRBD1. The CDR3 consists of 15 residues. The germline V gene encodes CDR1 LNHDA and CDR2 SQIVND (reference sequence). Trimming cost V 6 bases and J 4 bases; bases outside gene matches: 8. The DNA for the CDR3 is TGTGCCAGTAGGGACCGGGACAGCAATAATGAAAAACTGTTTTTT. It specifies CASRDRDSNNEKLFF.

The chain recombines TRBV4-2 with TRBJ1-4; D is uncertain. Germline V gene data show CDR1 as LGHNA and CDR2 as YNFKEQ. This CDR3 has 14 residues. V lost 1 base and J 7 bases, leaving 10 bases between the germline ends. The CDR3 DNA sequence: TGTGCCAGCAGCCAAGCAGAGGCGGTTGAAAAACTGTTTTTT. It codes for CASSQAEAVEKLFF.

CDR3 in DNA: TGCGCCAGCAGCCACAACAAAGGGACAGTGAACACTGAAGCTTTCTTT. It yields the protein CASSHNKGTVNTEAFF. The V gene is TRBV4-1, the J gene TRBJ1-1, with TRBD1 matching over 7 bases. This CDR3 is 16 amino acids long. The V gene end was trimmed by 3 bases and the J gene end by 0 bases; junction bases not matched to a gene: 7. CDR1 and CDR2 (germline): MGHRA, YSYEKL.

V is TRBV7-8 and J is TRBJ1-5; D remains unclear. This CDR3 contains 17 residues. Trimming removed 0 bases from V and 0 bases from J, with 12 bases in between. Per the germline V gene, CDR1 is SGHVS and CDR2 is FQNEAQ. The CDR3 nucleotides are TGTGCCAGCAGCTTAGCCCCTTTACGGTATAGCAATCAGCCCCAGCATTTT. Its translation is CASSLAPLRYSNQPQHF.

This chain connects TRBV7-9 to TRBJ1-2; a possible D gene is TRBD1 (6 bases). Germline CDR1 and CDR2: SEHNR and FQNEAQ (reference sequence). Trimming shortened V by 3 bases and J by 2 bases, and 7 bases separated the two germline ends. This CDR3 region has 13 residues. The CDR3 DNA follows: TGTGCCAGCAGCTTCCAGGGGAACTATGGCTACACCTTC. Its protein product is CASSFQGNYGYTF.

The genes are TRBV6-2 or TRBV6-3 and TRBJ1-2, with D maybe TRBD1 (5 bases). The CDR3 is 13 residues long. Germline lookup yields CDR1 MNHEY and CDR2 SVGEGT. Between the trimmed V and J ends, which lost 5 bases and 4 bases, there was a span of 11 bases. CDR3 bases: TGTGCCAGCAGTCCCAGGGTTGCCTATGGCTACACCTTC. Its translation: CASSPRVAYGYTF.

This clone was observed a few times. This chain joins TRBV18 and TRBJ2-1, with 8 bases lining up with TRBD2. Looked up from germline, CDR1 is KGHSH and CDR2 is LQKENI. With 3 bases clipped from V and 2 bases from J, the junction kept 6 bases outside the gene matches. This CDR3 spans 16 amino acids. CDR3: CASSPSGRGAYNEQFF. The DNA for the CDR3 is TGTGCCAGCTCACCCAGCGGGAGAGGGGCCTACAATGAGCAGTTCTTC.

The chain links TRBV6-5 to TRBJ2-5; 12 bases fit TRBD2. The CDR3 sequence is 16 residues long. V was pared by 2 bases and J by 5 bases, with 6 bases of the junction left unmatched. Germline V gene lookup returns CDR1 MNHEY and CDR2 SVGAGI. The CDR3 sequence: CASSYESSGRGETQYF. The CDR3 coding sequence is TGTGCCAGCAGTTACGAGTCTAGCGGGAGGGGGGAGACCCAGTACTTC.

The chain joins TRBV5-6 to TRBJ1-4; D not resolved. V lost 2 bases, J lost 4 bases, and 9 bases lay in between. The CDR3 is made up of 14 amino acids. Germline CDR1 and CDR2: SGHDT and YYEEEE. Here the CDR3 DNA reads TGTGCCAGCAGCTTTTCAGGCCTTAATGAAAAACTGTTTTTT. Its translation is CASSFSGLNEKLFF.

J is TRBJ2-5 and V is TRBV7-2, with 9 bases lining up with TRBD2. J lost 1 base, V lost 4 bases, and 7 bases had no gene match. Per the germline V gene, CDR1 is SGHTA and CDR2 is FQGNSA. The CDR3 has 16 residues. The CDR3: CASSSSSGTRQETQYF. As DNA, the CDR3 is TGTGCCAGCAGCTCCTCTAGCGGGACGCGCCAAGAGACCCAGTACTTC.

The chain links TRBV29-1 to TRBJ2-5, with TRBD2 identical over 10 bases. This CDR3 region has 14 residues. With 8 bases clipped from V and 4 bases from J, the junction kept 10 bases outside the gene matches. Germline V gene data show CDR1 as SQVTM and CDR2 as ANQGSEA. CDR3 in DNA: TGCAGCACCCCCAGGGCTAGCGGGGGAGAGACCCAGTACTTC. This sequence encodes CSTPRASGGETQYF.

CDR3 region: CASSQDFRTGGEQYF. As DNA, the CDR3 is TGTGCCAGCAGCCAAGATTTCAGAACAGGGGGAGAGCAGTACTTC. J is TRBJ2-7 and V is TRBV3-1 (or the pseudogene TRBV3-2); 8 bases fit TRBD1. Germline CDR1 reads LGHDT; CDR2 reads YNNKEL (reference sequence). The V segment lost 0 bases and the J segment 7 bases; nucleotides outside the gene matches: 8. The CDR3 extends over 15 amino acids.